These 22 T cell receptor beta chains were sequenced from one sample in a study of siplizumab effects on memory and regulatory T cells. Sequencing was performed with immunoSEQ multiplex PCR; in TCRdb, only in-frame clones are kept and a portion is missing. The table shows 85,000 to 130,000 clones, with roughly 93% occurring only once. The sample comprised Tregs sorted from blood. These receptor sequences come from a human donor in good health.

This sequence joins TRBV19 and TRBJ2-7, with D perhaps being TRBD1 or TRBD2 (5 bases each). Germline CDR1 and CDR2: LNHDA and SQIVND (reference sequence). This CDR3 has 15 amino acids. V was pared by 7 bases and J by 1 base, with 17 bases between. DNA of the CDR3: TGTGCCAGTATTCGGGGTTCCCAGGGTTCCTACGAGCAGTACTTC. Protein sequence: CASIRGSQGSYEQYF. Supplemented by reference TRBV19 and TRBJ2-7, the full variable domain reads DGGITQSPKYLFRKEGQNVTLSCEQNLNHDAMYWYRQDPGQGLRLIYYSQIVNDFQKGDIAEGYSVSREKKESFPLTVTSAQKNPTAFYLCASIRGSQGSYEQYFGPGTRLTVT.

This sequence joins TRBV6-6 and TRBJ2-2; TRBD2 is a possible D gene (7 bases). Germline lookup yields CDR1 MNHNY and CDR2 SVGAGI (reference sequence). This CDR3 has 14 residues. V dropped 2 bases and J dropped 5 bases, with 9 bases sitting between them. The CDR3 DNA follows: TGTGCCAGCAGTTACGAGGGGGGGACCGGGGAGCTGTTTTTT. It yields the protein CASSYEGGTGELFF.

This sequence joins TRBV18 and TRBJ1-3; TRBD1 matches at 12 bases. V lost 5 bases to trimming and J lost 1 base; unmatched junction nucleotides: 3. The CDR3 has 16 residues. Per germline, CDR1 KGHSH and CDR2 LQKENI. CDR3 loop: CASSSGQGASGNTIYF. In DNA form, the CDR3 reads TGTGCCAGCTCATCGGGACAGGGGGCGTCTGGAAACACCATATATTTT.

This clone was detected once. The V gene is TRBV19, the J gene TRBJ2-5; D possibly matches TRBD1 or TRBD2 (5 bases each). Germline V gene sequence: CDR1 LNHDA, CDR2 SQIVND (reference sequence). V was trimmed by 4 bases and J by 2 bases, leaving 14 bases between them. The CDR3 loop spans 15 amino acids. The DNA of the CDR3 is TGTGCCAGTAGTACCATGGGACGGCAGCAAGAGACCCAGTACTTC. Translating it yields CASSTMGRQQETQYF.

This clone was found once. The V and J genes are TRBV15 and TRBJ2-7; 7 positions match TRBD1. This CDR3 has 16 residues. The trim removed 3 bases at V and 2 bases at J, leaving 10 bases unmatched. Germline CDR1 is LNHNV and CDR2 is YYDKDF (reference sequence). CDR3 in amino acids: CATSRLSGTATYEQYF. The CDR3 coding sequence is TGTGCCACCAGCAGGCTTTCCGGGACAGCTACCTACGAGCAGTACTTC.

This clone occurred once. The chain has TRBV7-8 and TRBJ2-3; D may be TRBD1 (6 bases). CDR1 is SGHVS and CDR2 is FQNEAQ in the germline V gene. Trimming pared 3 bases from V and 3 bases from J, leaving 7 bases between. The CDR3 consists of 13 residues. For the CDR3, the DNA is TGTGCCAGCAGCTTCGACAGGACAGATACGCAGTATTTT. Protein sequence: CASSFDRTDTQYF.

CDR3 sequence (DNA): TGCAGTGCTGAGCGGGACCAGCCCCAGCATTTT. Residues: CSAERDQPQHF. The J gene is TRBJ1-5, the V gene TRBV20-1; TRBD1 might be the D (5 bases). Per germline, CDR1 DFQATT and CDR2 SNEGSKA (reference sequence). The CDR3 is 11 residues long. V was cut by 5 bases and J by 7 bases, with 9 bases left in between.

The V call is TRBV14, the J call TRBJ1-4; D call uncertain. This CDR3 region has 13 residues. CDR1 is SGHDN and CDR2 is FVKESK in the germline V gene. V shed 0 bases and J shed 12 bases, with 11 bases lying between them. In DNA, the CDR3 is TGTGCCAGCAGCCAAGATTTGCGTTCGGAACTGTTTTTT. This codes for CASSQDLRSELFF.

This chain links TRBV5-4 with TRBJ2-3; D is unresolved. In germline, CDR1 is SGHNT, CDR2 YYREEE (reference sequence). V dropped 5 bases and J dropped 4 bases, with 11 bases sitting between them. CDR3 length: 13 amino acids. CDR3 protein: CASSGRWADTQYF. Written as DNA, the CDR3 is TGTGCCAGCAGTGGACGGTGGGCAGATACGCAGTATTTT.

This rearrangement joins TRBV5-1 to TRBJ2-7; 11 positions match TRBD2. V was pared by 4 bases and J by 4 bases, with 4 bases of the junction left unmatched. The V gene's germline CDR1 is SGHRS and CDR2 YFSETQ. The CDR3 loop spans 14 amino acids. CDR3 sequence reads: CASSPGTSGYEQYF. The CDR3 nucleotides read TGCGCCAGCAGCCCTGGGACTAGCGGATACGAGCAGTACTTC.

This clone is a singleton in its sample. V gene TRBV5-5 combines with J gene TRBJ2-3, with 9 bases aligning to TRBD2. With 0 bases clipped from V and 0 bases from J, the junction kept 8 bases outside the gene matches. Germline CDR1 and CDR2: SGHKS and YYEKEE (reference sequence). The CDR3 runs 18 residues. In nucleotides, the CDR3 is TGTGCCAGCAGCTTGGTGTCGGGACTAGCCTATAGCACAGATACGCAGTATTTT. Encoded protein: CASSLVSGLAYSTDTQYF.

The count of this clone is one. The rearrangement uses TRBV18 and TRBJ1-6, with D unresolved. CDR3 length equals 15 residues. Between the trimmed V and J ends, which lost 5 bases and 0 bases, there was a span of 8 bases. From germline, CDR1 is KGHSH and CDR2 LQKENI. The CDR3: CASSTKSSYNSPLHF. The CDR3 bases are TGTGCCAGCTCAACCAAGAGCTCCTATAATTCACCCCTCCACTTT.

In this sample, this clone turned up a few times. The chain couples TRBV10-3 to TRBJ2-3; D unclear. The V and J ends lost 6 bases and 1 base respectively, with 11 bases between them. Germline CDR1 and CDR2: ENHRY and SYGVKD. This CDR3 comprises 14 residues. CDR3 amino acids: CAIRPSGGTDTQYF. CDR3 DNA sequence: TGTGCCATCAGGCCGAGTGGGGGCACAGATACGCAGTATTTT.

The rearrangement links TRBV18 to TRBJ2-1; D is undetermined. CDR1 is KGHSH and CDR2 is LQKENI in the germline V gene. V lost 7 bases, J lost 2 bases, and 15 bases lay in between. This CDR3 region has 15 residues. The CDR3 reads CASFTSPVTYNEQFF. DNA for the CDR3: TGTGCCAGCTTCACCAGCCCGGTTACCTACAATGAGCAGTTCTTC.

The J gene is TRBJ1-4, the V gene TRBV5-1; D is uncertain. The V and J ends lost 0 bases and 0 bases respectively, with 12 bases between them. CDR1 SGHRS and CDR2 YFSETQ come from the germline V gene. CDR3 length: 17 residues. CDR3 coding DNA: TGCGCCAGCAGCTTGGCCAAGGGAAGTACAACTAATGAAAAACTGTTTTTT. Protein: CASSLAKGSTTNEKLFF. The full variable domain, its missing parts supplied by reference TRBV5-1 and TRBJ1-4, is KAGVTQTPRYLIKTRGQQVTLSCSPISGHRSVSWYQQTPGQGLQFLFEYFSETQRNKGNFPGRFSGRQFSNSRSEMNVSTLELGDSALYLCASSLAKGSTTNEKLFFGSGTQLSVL.

The genes are TRBV7-9 and TRBJ1-2, with D maybe TRBD1 (5 bases). Trimming pared 1 base from V and 4 bases from J, leaving 10 bases between. The CDR3 length is 14 residues. Per the germline V gene, CDR1 is SEHNR and CDR2 is FQNEAQ (reference sequence). The CDR3 nucleotides are TGTGCCAGCAGCTTAGGACCTGACAGCTATGGCTACACCTTC. Translating it yields CASSLGPDSYGYTF.

The chain joins TRBV18 to TRBJ1-3, with D maybe TRBD1 (5 bases). CDR1 and CDR2 (germline): KGHSH, LQKENI. V was cut by 3 bases and J by 2 bases, with 11 bases left in between. This CDR3 has 15 amino acids. This CDR3 is CASSPQAGTGNTIYF. CDR3 bases: TGTGCCAGCTCACCCCAGGCAGGGACTGGAAACACCATATATTTT.

The chain carries TRBV6-1 and TRBJ2-7; no reliable D call. There are 13 residues in the CDR3. The V end was cut by 1 base, the J end by 5 bases, with 9 bases between. CDR1 is MNHNS and CDR2 is SASEGT in the germline V gene. The CDR3 region is CASSEGSRDEQYF. The CDR3 bases are TGTGCCAGCAGTGAAGGAAGCCGGGACGAGCAGTACTTC.

The chain couples TRBV27 to TRBJ2-1; 7 nucleotides match TRBD2. There are 15 residues in the CDR3. J gave up 8 bases and V 7 bases, and 14 bases lay outside the gene matches. CDR1 and CDR2 from the germline V gene are MNHEY and SMNVEV (reference sequence). Written as DNA, the CDR3 is TGTGCCAGCACCTTTCGGACTAGTGGTTTTGATGAGCAGTTCTTC. Amino acids: CASTFRTSGFDEQFF.

The J gene is TRBJ2-2, the V gene TRBV5-1; D perhaps matches TRBD2 (6 bases). This CDR3 spans 14 amino acids. CDR1 and CDR2 (germline): SGHRS, YFSETQ. V gave up 0 bases and J gave up 5 bases, with 8 bases separating them. CDR3 protein: CASSLAGLTGELFF. In DNA, the CDR3 is TGCGCCAGCAGCTTGGCGGGACTTACCGGGGAGCTGTTTTTT.

The chain couples TRBV9 to TRBJ2-7; 8 bases are a match to TRBD1. The germline V gene has CDR1 SGDLS and CDR2 YYNGEE. The J segment lost 2 bases and the V segment lost 0 bases, leaving 7 bases of the junction unmatched. The CDR3 contains 16 residues. Here the CDR3 reads CASSVAETGAPYEQYF. The CDR3 nucleotides read TGTGCCAGCAGCGTAGCGGAGACAGGGGCCCCCTACGAGCAGTACTTC. The variable domain in full, completed from reference TRBV9 and TRBJ2-7, reads DSGVTQTPKHLITATGQRVTLRCSPRSGDLSVYWYQQSLDQGLQFLIQYYNGEERAKGNILERFSAQQFPDLHSELNLSSLELGDSALYFCASSVAETGAPYEQYFGPGTRLTVT.

The V gene is TRBV25-1, the J gene TRBJ2-2; D possibly corresponds to TRBD2 (5 bases). Trimming cost V 6 bases and J 6 bases, with 14 bases left between them. Germline CDR1 is MGHDK and CDR2 is SYGVNS. This CDR3 has 14 residues. CDR3 region: CASSRTEEAGELFF. As DNA, the CDR3 is TGTGCCAGCAGCCGTACGGAGGAAGCCGGGGAGCTGTTTTTT.